This T cell receptor (beta chain) was identified during a study of blood T cell repertoires in COVID-19. This clone was counted a single time. This sample also contains other DNA sequences that code for the same CDR3. Original data processing: Amplification with reference gene primers provided the estimates of nucleated cell counts. Some clones are missing from TCRdb's copy, which holds only in-frame ones; the method was immunoSEQ multiplex PCR. D and trimming come from the DNA, and the V and J calls and clone size come from that table. The profile shows 260,000 or so clones, about nine tenths of them singletons. Germline CDR1 reads MNHEY; CDR2 reads SMNVEV (reference sequence). V was trimmed by 0 bases and J by 0 bases, leaving 6 bases between them. This CDR3 contains 15 residues. Recruits, aged about 18 to 95 years, lived in 24 US areas. Assignments of participants to cohorts depended upon their own reported clinical history.

This sequence was found in a woman between 40 and 55 years old with acute COVID-19. The rearrangement links TRBV27 to TRBJ1-5; no definite D call. What was sequenced was PBMCs or T cells enriched from blood (not recorded which). CDR3 in DNA: TGTGCCAGCAGTTTATCCTCTTATAGCAATCAGCCCCAGCATTTT. As protein: CASSLSSYSNQPQHF.